This T cell receptor beta chain was identified in a study of cytomegalovirus exposure and HLA in healthy donors. A note on this clone: Its cognate antigen is unknown. The same CDR3 also results from other DNA sequences found in this sample.

Whole-study findings and limits: Highest at DRB1 and lowest at HLA-C, TCR association rates differed among HLA loci in a later analysis.

CDR1 MNHEY and CDR2 SVGAGI come from the germline V gene. The J segment lost 5 bases and the V segment lost 2 bases, leaving 3 bases of the junction unmatched. This CDR3 has 14 amino acids. The PCR had 60 Vbeta and 13 Jbeta primers. The data were produced by immunoSEQ multiplex PCR, yet TCRdb's version contains in-frame clones alone and is incomplete. The sample consists of approximately 220,000 clones, around 76% of them appearing once. Sample: PBMCs. This rearrangement joins TRBV6-5 to TRBJ1-1; 9 nucleotides match TRBD1. The TCR originated in a man between 18 and 35 years old in good health and CMV-seronegative. In DNA form, the CDR3 reads TGTGCCAGCAGTTACCGGACAGGGGAAACTGAAGCTTTCTTT. Amino acids: CASSYRTGETEAFF.